The 26 T cell receptor beta chains reported below all come from one sample, sequenced in a study of response to subunit inactivated influenza vaccine. TCRdb re-derived calls from the RT-PCR reads in MiXCR, one entry per CDR3 protein. The sample comprises around 570,000 distinct CDR3 sequences, roughly 8.2% of which are singletons, and 13% rests with the top ten. This sample comprised PBMCs from blood, obtained less than 30 months after vaccination. The receptors were gathered from a man aged 45 to 75 who received an inactivated influenza vaccine.

CDR3 DNA: TGTGCCAGCAGCATTAGAATGGACATTCAGTACTTC. Its protein is CASSIRMDIQYF. The chain uses TRBV7-2 and TRBJ2-4; D uncertain. Germline loops: CDR1 SGHTA, CDR2 FQGNSA. This CDR3 is built from 12 residues. V lost 5 bases and J 8 bases, leaving 10 bases between the germline ends.

The rearrangement joins TRBV20-1 to TRBJ1-2, with D possibly matching TRBD1 (6 bases). From germline, CDR1 is DFQATT and CDR2 SNEGSKA (reference sequence). Deletions cut 0 bases from V and 7 bases from J, with 24 bases between. CDR3 length equals 17 residues. This chain's CDR3 is CSARDSSPARGLIGYTF. The DNA for the CDR3 is TGCAGTGCTAGAGATTCCTCCCCAGCCCGGGGGCTGATTGGCTACACCTTC.

The rearrangement uses TRBV6-2 or TRBV6-3 and TRBJ2-7; D call uncertain. The CDR3 runs 13 residues. Trimming took 3 bases from V and 2 from J, leaving 8 bases between them. CDR1 is MNHEY and CDR2 is SVGEGT in the germline V gene. CDR3 residues: CASSYLQAYEQYF. In DNA, the CDR3 is TGTGCCAGCAGTTATCTCCAGGCCTACGAGCAGTACTTC.

The rearrangement joins TRBV9 to TRBJ2-1; the D gene is possibly TRBD2 (5 bases). The germline V gene has CDR1 SGDLS and CDR2 YYNGEE. V gave up 4 bases and J gave up 6 bases, with 14 bases separating them. The CDR3 length is 14 residues. The CDR3: CASSLNPTSNEQFF. The CDR3 nucleotides read TGTGCCAGCAGCCTAAACCCAACTAGCAATGAGCAGTTCTTC.

This clonotype occurred a few times. V and J are TRBV30 and TRBJ1-1; D gene uncertain. Germline-derived CDR1 and CDR2 are GTSNPN and SVGIG (reference sequence). This CDR3 is built from 13 residues. V shed 3 bases and J shed 4 bases, with 12 bases lying between them. In DNA, the CDR3 is TGTGCCTGGAGGGTGGGATGGAGCACTGAAGCTTTCTTT. It codes for CAWRVGWSTEAFF.

This sequence joins TRBV2 and TRBJ1-6, with D unresolved. The CDR3 covers 20 residues. Trimming cost V 4 bases and J 8 bases, with 30 bases left between them. The germline V gene encodes CDR1 SNHLY and CDR2 FYNNEI. Here the CDR3 reads CASSVRPSAVGRDSDSPLHF. In DNA form, the CDR3 reads TGTGCCAGCAGTGTAAGGCCGAGTGCAGTTGGTCGCGATAGTGATTCACCCCTCCACTTT.

This sequence joins TRBV12-3 or TRBV12-4 and TRBJ2-2, with a possible D match to TRBD1 (5 bases). Trimming pared 6 bases from V and 0 bases from J, leaving 11 bases between. The CDR3 extends over 15 amino acids. The CDR3 nucleotides read TGTGCCAGCAGACAAACAGGCTCGAACACCGGGGAGCTGTTTTTT. Amino acids: CASRQTGSNTGELFF.

In this sample, this clonotype turned up many times. The chain carries TRBV11-2 and TRBJ2-5; D is perhaps TRBD2 (6 bases). The CDR3 has 15 residues. Deletions cut 0 bases from V and 3 bases from J, with 11 bases between. Germline CDR1 reads SGHAT; CDR2 reads FQNNGV. The CDR3 sequence is CASSLDWRGKETQYF. The CDR3 DNA is TGTGCCAGCAGCTTAGATTGGAGGGGTAAAGAGACCCAGTACTTC.

The chain uses TRBV3-1 and TRBJ2-1; 7 bases map to TRBD2. There are 16 residues in the CDR3. The germline V gene has CDR1 LGHDT and CDR2 YNNKEL (reference sequence). With V trimmed by 3 bases and J by 2 bases, 7 bases remained unmatched. CDR3 sequence: CASSQVAGGTYNEQFF. The DNA of the CDR3 is TGTGCCAGCAGCCAGGTGGCCGGGGGGACCTACAATGAGCAGTTCTTC.

This clonotype turned up a few times. The gene calls are TRBV12-3 or TRBV12-4 and TRBJ2-1, with TRBD2 matching 8 bases. V trimming: 6 bases; J trimming: 0 bases; junction bases outside the gene matches: 7. This CDR3 is built from 16 residues. The CDR3 spells CASRMSGTSSYNEQFF. In DNA, the CDR3 is TGTGCCAGCAGGATGAGCGGGACTAGCTCCTACAATGAGCAGTTCTTC.

For this clonotype: A much larger clone lies one base from this, so it may be a read error. The chain employs TRBV18 and TRBJ2-3; D remains unclear. The length of the CDR3 is 12 residues. The germline CDR1 and CDR2 sequences are KGHSH and LQKENI. CDR3 in DNA: TGTGCCAGCTCACCGGCCACAGAGACGCAGTATTTT. This translates into CASSPATETQYF.

The gene calls are TRBV20-1 and TRBJ2-7, with 7 bases matching TRBD1. Germline CDR1 is DFQATT and CDR2 is SNEGSKA (reference sequence). After removal of 2 bases from V and 6 bases from J, the junction contained 19 bases not matched to a gene. The CDR3 runs to 17 residues. CDR3 in DNA: TGCAGTGCTAGACCTTTCAAAGAGTTGGTAGGGGGCGTCGAGCAGTACTTC. Translation gives CSARPFKELVGGVEQYF.

Only a few counts were recorded for this clonotype. This rearrangement joins TRBV24-1 to TRBJ2-6; D not certain. V lost 11 bases, J lost 0 bases, and 13 bases lay in between. CDR3 length: 15 amino acids. CDR1 KGHDR and CDR2 SFDVKD come from the germline V gene. CDR3 loop: CANLKFNSGANVLTF. The CDR3 nucleotides are TGTGCCAACTTGAAGTTCAACTCTGGGGCCAACGTCCTGACTTTC.

This clonotype was seen only a few times. This chain's CDR3 is CASSLGLRVGFF. CDR3 sequence (DNA): TGTGCCAGCAGCTTAGGCCTGAGGGTAGGTTTCTTC. The rearrangement joins TRBV13 to TRBJ2-1; a weak D match, TRBD2 (5 bases). Germline CDR1 is PRHDT and CDR2 is FYEKMQ (reference sequence). Trimming removed 0 bases from V and 16 bases from J, with 13 bases in between. This CDR3 comprises 12 residues.

This clonotype was detected many times. J is TRBJ2-3 and V is TRBV20-1, with 7 bases matching TRBD2. With V trimmed by 1 base and J by 1 base, 2 bases remained unmatched. CDR1 is DFQATT, CDR2 SNEGSKA, per germline (reference sequence). CDR3 length: 14 residues. The CDR3, as DNA: TGCAGTGCTAGAGTAAGCGGGGGCACAGATACGCAGTATTTT. This translates into CSARVSGGTDTQYF.

This clonotype appeared a few times. The rearrangement joins TRBV20-1 to TRBJ2-3; D unresolved. The V and J ends lost 0 bases and 4 bases respectively, with 11 bases between them. Germline assignment: CDR1 DFQATT and CDR2 SNEGSKA (reference sequence). The CDR3 loop spans 14 amino acids. CDR3: CSARERLGSDTQYF. The CDR3 DNA reads TGCAGTGCTAGAGAGAGATTAGGTTCAGATACGCAGTATTTT.

This clonotype turned up a few times. This rearrangement joins TRBV3-1 to TRBJ2-2; D unresolved. CDR1 is LGHDT, CDR2 YNNKEL, per germline (reference sequence). The CDR3 runs to 15 residues. Trimming removed 1 base at V and 6 bases at J, with 12 bases between. The CDR3 sequence: CASSQVRSYAGELFF. The CDR3 region has the DNA TGTGCCAGCAGCCAAGTTCGAAGTTACGCCGGGGAGCTGTTTTTT.

This clonotype came up a few times. J is TRBJ2-5 and V is TRBV9, with D maybe TRBD2 (5 bases). V was shortened by 1 base and J by 5 bases, with 15 bases between the two germline ends. CDR1 is SGDLS, CDR2 YYNGEE, per germline. CDR3 size: 15 residues. DNA of the CDR3: TGTGCCAGCAGCGTATCATCCGCGGGTACCGAGACCCAGTACTTC. Its protein product is CASSVSSAGTETQYF.

At least ten counts were recorded for this clonotype. V gene TRBV9 combines with J gene TRBJ1-2, with D perhaps TRBD1 (5 bases). CDR3 length: 13 residues. From germline, CDR1 is SGDLS and CDR2 YYNGEE. Trimming took off 4 bases at V and 8 bases at J, with 15 bases between the two ends. The CDR3 coding sequence is TGTGCCAGCAGCACCCAGACAGTAGAGGGCTACACCTTC. It is translated as CASSTQTVEGYTF.

This clonotype was seen many times. The chain joins TRBV12-3 or TRBV12-4 to TRBJ2-1; 9 bases fit TRBD1. This CDR3 comprises 14 residues. Trimming took 6 bases from V and 9 from J; bases not matched to a gene: 9. CDR3: CASSPPGQGIEQFF. CDR3 in DNA: TGTGCCAGCAGCCCTCCGGGACAGGGTATTGAGCAGTTCTTC.

The V gene is TRBV2, the J gene TRBJ2-3; D is ambiguous. Germline V gives CDR1 SNHLY, CDR2 FYNNEI. Trimming removed 5 bases from V and 4 bases from J, with 10 bases in between. CDR3 length equals 13 residues. In DNA form, the CDR3 reads TGTGCCAGCAGTCAACAGTTCTCAGATACGCAGTATTTT. This encodes CASSQQFSDTQYF.

This clonotype occurred a few times. CDR3 DNA: TGCGCCAGCAGCCACTTCTTAGCTAGCACAGATACGCAGTATTTT. Its protein product is CASSHFLASTDTQYF. The gene calls are TRBV4-3 and TRBJ2-3, with D uncertain. The V end was cut by 3 bases, the J end by 0 bases, with 10 bases between. Per germline, CDR1 LGHNA and CDR2 YSLEER. This CDR3 is 15 amino acids long.

This clonotype was counted only a few times. The chain recombines TRBV7-2 with TRBJ2-3, with D possibly being TRBD1 (5 bases). V lost 7 bases, J lost 6 bases, and 14 bases lay in between. Germline lookup yields CDR1 SGHTA and CDR2 FQGNSA. The CDR3 is made up of 13 amino acids. The CDR3 DNA sequence: TGTGCCAGCAACGAAATGGGGCGCGATACGCAGTATTTT. Amino acids: CASNEMGRDTQYF.

This clonotype was counted a few times. The chain employs TRBV4-3 and TRBJ2-1, with 11 bases aligning to TRBD2. The CDR3 contains 17 residues. V was pared by 0 bases and J by 8 bases, with 9 bases of the junction left unmatched. Germline V gene data show CDR1 as LGHNA and CDR2 as YSLEER. Written as DNA, the CDR3 is TGCGCCAGCAGCCAAGAAATAGCGGGAGGGCCTGCGGATGAGCAGTTCTTC. Its protein product is CASSQEIAGGPADEQFF.

CDR3 bases: TGTGCCAGCGGTCGGGGGGCGAACACCGGGGAGCTGTTTTTT. This codes for CASGRGANTGELFF. The chain joins TRBV7-2 to TRBJ2-2, with 7 bases matching TRBD2. V was pared by 8 bases and J by 0 bases, with 3 bases of the junction left unmatched. The CDR3 spans 14 residues. Germline CDR1 SGHTA, CDR2 FQGNSA.

This clonotype was detected a few times. The V call is TRBV18, the J call TRBJ2-7; unclear D gene. The CDR3 has 11 amino acids. The germline V gene encodes CDR1 KGHSH and CDR2 LQKENI. V was pared by 2 bases and J by 12 bases, with 11 bases between. Here the CDR3 DNA reads TGTGCCAGCTCACCAGGCGATGAGGCGTACTTC. Translation gives CASSPGDEAYF.